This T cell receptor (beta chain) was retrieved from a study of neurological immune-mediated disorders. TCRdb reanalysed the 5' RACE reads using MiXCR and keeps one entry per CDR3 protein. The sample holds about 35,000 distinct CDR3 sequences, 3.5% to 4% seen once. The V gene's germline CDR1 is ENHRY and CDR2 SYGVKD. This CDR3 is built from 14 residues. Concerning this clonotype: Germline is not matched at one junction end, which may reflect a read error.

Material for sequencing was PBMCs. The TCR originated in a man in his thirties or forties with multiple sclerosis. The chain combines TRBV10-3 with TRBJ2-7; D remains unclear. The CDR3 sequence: CASSYWVFSYEQYF. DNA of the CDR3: TGTGCCAGCAGTTACTGGGTGTTTTCCTACGAGCAGTACTTC.